Each of the 7 T cell receptor beta chains below was sequenced from the same sample in a study of blood T cell repertoires in COVID-19. Measured with immunoSEQ multiplex PCR; TCRdb has only the in-frame clones, and not every one. The profile shows around 310,000 clones, around 89% of them singletons. Sequencing input: peripheral blood. The receptors originated from a woman aged 50 to 65 with active or convalescent COVID-19.

In DNA, the CDR3 is TGTGCCAGCAGTTACATAGGGGATAGCAATCAGCCCCAGCATTTT. It encodes CASSYIGDSNQPQHF. The V gene is TRBV6-6, the J gene TRBJ1-5, with a possible D match to TRBD1 (5 bases). CDR1 is MNHNY, CDR2 SVGAGI, per germline (reference sequence). Trimming left V 2 bases short and J 0 bases short, with 8 bases between. The CDR3 runs to 15 residues.

The rearrangement links TRBV11-2 to TRBJ2-1, with D tentatively TRBD2 (6 bases). Germline CDR1 reads SGHAT; CDR2 reads FQNNGV. Trimming took off 2 bases at V and 0 bases at J, with 11 bases between the two ends. CDR3 length: 16 residues. The CDR3 coding sequence is TGTGCCAGCAGCTTAACGGGAGCCGGCTCCTACAATGAGCAGTTCTTC. This sequence encodes CASSLTGAGSYNEQFF.

The chain links TRBV5-4 to TRBJ1-5; D is possibly TRBD1 (5 bases). Germline CDR1 reads SGHNT; CDR2 reads YYREEE (reference sequence). Deletions cut 5 bases from V and 9 bases from J, with 15 bases between. The CDR3 is made up of 13 amino acids. The CDR3 bases are TGTGCCAGCAGTTCCGATAGGGGAAGGCCCCAGCATTTT. Translated, it gives CASSSDRGRPQHF. Filled out from reference TRBV5-4 and TRBJ1-5, the complete variable domain reads ETGVTQSPTHLIKTRGQQVTLRCSSQSGHNTVSWYQQALGQGPQFIFQYYREEENGRGNFPPRFSGLQFPNYSSELNVNALELDDSALYLCASSSDRGRPQHFGDGTRLSIL.

The rearrangement uses TRBV29-1 and TRBJ1-4; tentatively, D is TRBD1 (6 bases). Trimming left V 7 bases short and J 8 bases short, with 14 bases between. From germline, CDR1 is SQVTM and CDR2 ANQGSEA. The CDR3 has 12 residues. The CDR3 here is CSAIQGQEKLFF. CDR3 in DNA: TGCAGCGCCATACAGGGCCAGGAAAAACTGTTTTTT.

This clone was picked up one time. This chain uses TRBV24-1 with TRBJ2-7; the match to TRBD1 covers 10 bases. Per the germline V gene, CDR1 is KGHDR and CDR2 is SFDVKD. After removal of 4 bases from V and 5 bases from J, the junction contained 7 bases not matched to a gene. The CDR3 is made up of 15 amino acids. The CDR3 reads CATSDATGTGDEQYF. In nucleotides, the CDR3 is TGTGCCACCAGTGACGCCACCGGGACAGGGGACGAGCAGTACTTC.

This chain connects TRBV2 to TRBJ1-5, with D unresolved. V lost 3 bases and J lost 7, with 13 bases in between. The CDR3 is made up of 14 amino acids. Germline V lookup: CDR1 SNHLY, CDR2 FYNNEI. CDR3 coding DNA: TGTGCCAGCAGTGACCGGGAGGAGAGGCAGCCCCAGCATTTT. Translation: CASSDREERQPQHF.

In DNA form, the CDR3 reads TGTGCCAGCCCTAAGCAGGCGGGGGCATCCTACGAGCAGTACTTC. Residues: CASPKQAGASYEQYF. The rearrangement joins TRBV6-5 to TRBJ2-7, with TRBD2 as a possible D gene (7 bases). Looked up from germline, CDR1 is MNHEY and CDR2 is SVGAGI. V dropped 8 bases and J dropped 1 base, with 18 bases sitting between them. CDR3 length: 15 amino acids.